These 31 T cell receptor beta chains were sequenced from one sample in a study of a mutant IDH1 vaccine in newly diagnosed glioma. The antigens of these receptors remain unknown. Time point: week 5, during vaccination. In the vaccine, a single dose held 300 ug of the mutant IDH1 20-mer peptide, along with topical imiquimod. Produced via immunoSEQ multiplex PCR; TCRdb's table is partial and in-frame only. Of tens of thousands of clones listed, approximately 90% are singletons. The input for sequencing was PBMCs, taken from a glioma patient whose treatment included an IDH1 peptide vaccine. These receptors were taken from a man between 45 and 60 years old with glioma.

This clone appeared a few times. As DNA, the CDR3 is TGTGCCAGCAGTGAATTGGGGCTGAGACAGCCCCAGCATTTT. This encodes CASSELGLRQPQHF. The V gene is TRBV2, the J gene TRBJ1-5; perhaps TRBD1 as D (5 bases). The ends were cut back, 2 bases at V and 7 bases at J, with 12 bases in the middle. The V gene's germline CDR1 is SNHLY and CDR2 FYNNEI. This CDR3 has 14 amino acids.

V is TRBV4-1 and J is TRBJ2-3; TRBD2 agrees at 7 bases. Trimming cost V 0 bases and J 0 bases; bases outside gene matches: 6. Germline CDR1 reads MGHRA; CDR2 reads YSYEKL. The CDR3 contains 17 residues. The CDR3 DNA sequence: TGCGCCAGCAGCCAAGATGACGATAGCGGGAGCACAGATACGCAGTATTTT. It codes for CASSQDDDSGSTDTQYF.

The gene calls are TRBV10-2 and TRBJ2-7; D is uncertain. There are 14 residues in the CDR3. Trimming removed 8 bases at V and 1 base at J, with 15 bases between. CDR1 is WSHSY, CDR2 SAAADI, per germline. DNA for the CDR3: TGCGCCAGCTCTCCGACGGGCCGTTCCTACGAGCAGTACTTC. It translates to CASSPTGRSYEQYF.

Notes on this clone: A read error may account for a junction end that differs from germline. The chain combines TRBV7-2 with TRBJ2-3; D uncertain. The V gene's germline CDR1 is SGHTA and CDR2 FQGNSA. This CDR3 region has 12 residues. The DNA of the CDR3 is TGTGCCAGCAGCTTCGGGCACGTGGCTTCAGCGTTT. Its protein is CASSFGHVASAF.

The chain combines TRBV28 with TRBJ1-5, with TRBD1 identical over 8 bases. The germline CDR1 and CDR2 sequences are MDHEN and SYDVKM. J gave up 7 bases and V 6 bases, and 8 bases lay outside the gene matches. This CDR3 comprises 14 residues. The CDR3 DNA follows: TGTGCCAGCAGCCCGGACAGGGAAAAACAGCCCCAGCATTTT. As protein: CASSPDREKQPQHF. The whole variable domain, remainder taken from reference TRBV28 and TRBJ1-5, is DVKVTQSSRYLVKRTGEKVFLECVQDMDHENMFWYRQDPGLGLRLIYFSYDVKMKEKGDIPEGYSVSREKKERFSLILESASTNQTSMYLCASSPDREKQPQHFGDGTRLSIL.

V and J are TRBV29-1 and TRBJ2-1; D perhaps matches TRBD2 (5 bases). The CDR3 consists of 13 residues. Germline loops: CDR1 SQVTM, CDR2 ANQGSEA. Trimming cost V 0 bases and J 5 bases, with 8 bases left between them. As DNA, the CDR3 is TGCAGCGTTGAAGATCTACTAGACAATGAGCAGTTCTTC. Translation: CSVEDLLDNEQFF.

The chain has TRBV11-3 and TRBJ2-7; 7 bases are shared with TRBD1. The CDR3 has 13 residues. J gave up 3 bases and V 5 bases, and 4 bases lay outside the gene matches. Germline values: CDR1 SGHNT, CDR2 YENEEA. CDR3 region: CASSLSGGYEQYF. The CDR3 DNA sequence: TGTGCCAGCAGCCTGTCAGGGGGCTACGAGCAGTACTTC.

The V call is TRBV29-1, the J call TRBJ2-1; D gene uncertain. The CDR3 totals 12 residues. Germline CDR1 and CDR2: SQVTM and ANQGSEA. CDR3 sequence (DNA): TGCTCCACACGGCCTTCCTACAATGAGCAGTTCTTC. Translating it yields CSTRPSYNEQFF.

The table lists this clone with a count of one. The chain is built from TRBV19 and TRBJ2-5, with 9 nucleotides matching TRBD2. V lost 1 base to trimming and J lost 5 bases; unmatched junction nucleotides: 8. Germline-derived CDR1 and CDR2 are LNHDA and SQIVND (reference sequence). The CDR3 consists of 16 residues. CDR3 sequence: CASSIGPTSGSETQYF. CDR3 nucleotides: TGTGCCAGTAGTATAGGTCCAACTAGCGGGTCGGAGACCCAGTACTTC.

CDR3 bases: TGTGCCAGCAGACCACAGGGGGCGTACGAGCAGTACTTC. It encodes CASRPQGAYEQYF. The chain carries TRBV5-6 and TRBJ2-7; 9 bases line up with TRBD1. With 5 bases clipped from V and 4 bases from J, the junction kept 4 bases outside the gene matches. This CDR3 spans 13 amino acids. Germline CDR1 SGHDT, CDR2 YYEEEE.

The genes are TRBV27 and TRBJ2-3; D gene uncertain. In germline, CDR1 is MNHEY, CDR2 SMNVEV (reference sequence). The CDR3 loop spans 16 amino acids. Trimming shortened V by 0 bases and J by 2 bases, and 12 bases separated the two germline ends. CDR3 in DNA: TGTGCCAGCAGTTTATCCGGCGAGACCTACACAGATACGCAGTATTTT. This gives the protein CASSLSGETYTDTQYF.

V gene TRBV6-1 combines with J gene TRBJ1-5; no clear D gene. V shed 6 bases and J shed 2 bases, with 14 bases lying between them. The CDR3 runs to 15 residues. Germline lookup yields CDR1 MNHNS and CDR2 SASEGT. The CDR3 sequence: CASSPSPGGNQPQHF. The CDR3 DNA reads TGTGCCAGCAGCCCCAGTCCGGGAGGCAATCAGCCCCAGCATTTT.

The V and J genes are TRBV30 and TRBJ1-5; D is unresolved. V lost 4 bases and J lost 2, with 15 bases in between. The CDR3 totals 15 residues. The germline gives CDR1 GTSNPN, CDR2 SVGIG (reference sequence). CDR3 DNA sequence: TGTGCCTGGAATTCAAATGTATTAGGCAATCAGCCCCAGCATTTT. Encoded protein: CAWNSNVLGNQPQHF. The whole variable domain, filled in from reference TRBV30 and TRBJ1-5, reads SQTIHQWPATLVQPVGSPLSLECTVEGTSNPNLYWYRQAAGRGLQLLFYSVGIGQISSEVPQNLSASRPQDRQFILSSKKLLLSDSGFYLCAWNSNVLGNQPQHFGDGTRLSIL.

This clone was detected once. This chain joins TRBV12-5 and TRBJ1-2; weak D call: TRBD1 (5 bases). CDR3 length: 12 residues. V was clipped by 6 bases and J by 4 bases, with 9 bases between them. CDR1 is LGHNT and CDR2 is FRNRAP in the germline V gene. CDR3 DNA: TGTGCTAGTGGGGGGACGAGCTATGGCTACACCTTC. It translates to CASGGTSYGYTF.

V and J are TRBV5-6 and TRBJ1-2, with 7 bases fitting TRBD1. CDR3 length equals 12 residues. Germline assignment: CDR1 SGHDT and CDR2 YYEEEE. The V segment lost 0 bases and the J segment 13 bases; nucleotides outside the gene matches: 6. CDR3 nucleotides: TGTGCCAGCAGCTTGGCCGACAGGGTATGCACCTTC. It encodes CASSLADRVCTF.

Remarks on this clone: The identical CDR3 is also encoded by other nucleotide sequences in the sample. This chain links TRBV15 with TRBJ1-2, with 9 bases identical to TRBD1. Per germline, CDR1 LNHNV and CDR2 YYDKDF (reference sequence). With 1 base clipped from V and 3 bases from J, the junction kept 0 bases outside the gene matches. This CDR3 has 14 residues. CDR3 in DNA: TGTGCCACCAGCAGAGGGACAGGGGACTATGGCTACACCTTC. This gives the protein CATSRGTGDYGYTF. The whole variable domain, filled in from reference TRBV15 and TRBJ1-2, reads DAMVIQNPRYQVTQFGKPVTLSCSQTLNHNVMYWYQQKSSQAPKLLFHYYDKDFNNEADTPDNFQSRRPNTSFCFLDIRSPGLGDTAMYLCATSRGTGDYGYTFGSGTRLTVV.

The CDR3 here is CASSLGTSSYNEQFF. The CDR3 bases are TGTGCCAGCAGCTTAGGGACTAGTTCCTACAATGAGCAGTTCTTC. The chain couples TRBV7-8 to TRBJ2-1, with 7 nucleotides matching TRBD2. There are 15 residues in the CDR3. Germline CDR1 SGHVS, CDR2 FQNEAQ. Trimming took 1 base from V and 1 from J; bases not matched to a gene: 1.

The chain uses TRBV9 and TRBJ2-7; D unclear. Looked up from germline, CDR1 is SGDLS and CDR2 is YYNGEE. V was clipped by 0 bases and J by 4 bases, with 8 bases between them. The CDR3 has 13 residues. CDR3 loop: CASSVVPGYEQYF. In DNA form, the CDR3 reads TGTGCCAGCAGCGTAGTACCCGGATACGAGCAGTACTTC.

The J gene is TRBJ2-5, the V gene TRBV2; tentative D call: TRBD2 (6 bases). The CDR3 sequence is 15 residues long. The germline gives CDR1 SNHLY, CDR2 FYNNEI. V lost 6 bases and J lost 4, with 18 bases in between. Here the CDR3 DNA reads TGTGCCAGCAGCCCCTTGGAGGACGGGGGAGAGACCCAGTACTTC. Amino acids: CASSPLEDGGETQYF.

The V and J genes are TRBV28 and TRBJ1-1, with D possibly being TRBD1 (6 bases). The ends were cut back, 7 bases at V and 5 bases at J, with 17 bases in the middle. The V gene's germline CDR1 is MDHEN and CDR2 SYDVKM. The CDR3 has 14 amino acids. CDR3 sequence (DNA): TGTGCCAGCACTCGCTGGGGGCGCGGTACTGAAGCTTTCTTT. This sequence encodes CASTRWGRGTEAFF.

V is TRBV5-4 and J is TRBJ1-2; no firm D call. CDR1 is SGHNT and CDR2 is YYREEE in the germline V gene (reference sequence). The CDR3 sequence is 12 residues long. V dropped 0 bases and J dropped 6 bases, with 6 bases sitting between them. CDR3 coding DNA: TGTGCCAGCAGCTTGGCCTACAATGGCTACACCTTC. Protein product: CASSLAYNGYTF.

V is TRBV28 and J is TRBJ1-5; no clear D. Trimming stripped 2 bases from V and 3 bases from J, with 8 bases between. The CDR3 is 14 residues long. CDR1 and CDR2 from the germline V gene are MDHEN and SYDVKM. The DNA of the CDR3 is TGTGCCAGCAGTTTAAGGCAGATCAATCAGCCCCAGCATTTT. This gives the protein CASSLRQINQPQHF.

This clone appeared a single time. The chain is built from TRBV19 and TRBJ1-2, with 8 nucleotides matching TRBD1. CDR3 length: 13 amino acids. J was trimmed by 10 bases and V by 7 bases; bases with no gene match: 11. The germline gives CDR1 LNHDA, CDR2 SQIVND (reference sequence). CDR3 DNA: TGTGCCAGTACGGCTCCGGACAGGGCCGTCTACACCTTC. It codes for CASTAPDRAVYTF.

This sequence joins TRBV30 and TRBJ2-7; D is unresolved. Deletions cut 1 base from V and 6 bases from J, with 22 bases between. Per the germline V gene, CDR1 is GTSNPN and CDR2 is SVGIG (reference sequence). This CDR3 is 16 amino acids long. The CDR3 loop reads CAWSDPFSVFRPEQYF. In DNA form, the CDR3 reads TGTGCCTGGAGTGACCCCTTTTCAGTATTCCGCCCCGAGCAGTACTTC.

This chain joins TRBV4-2 and TRBJ1-2; TRBD1 aligns across 11 bases. V lost 0 bases to trimming and J lost 8 bases; unmatched junction nucleotides: 11. The germline V gene has CDR1 LGHNA and CDR2 YNFKEQ. The CDR3 sequence is 17 residues long. CDR3 sequence (DNA): TGTGCCAGCAGCCAAGATCCCCCCCGGACAGGGGGCAGGGGCTACACCTTC. It translates to CASSQDPPRTGGRGYTF.

This chain connects TRBV5-6 to TRBJ2-7; TRBD2 matches 8 bases. CDR1 and CDR2 (germline): SGHDT, YYEEEE. CDR3 length: 14 residues. Trimming at V came to 6 bases and at J to 3 bases, leaving 8 bases not matched to a gene. CDR3 loop: CASTQSGRDYEQYF. CDR3 DNA: TGTGCCAGCACCCAAAGCGGGAGAGACTACGAGCAGTACTTC.

This sequence joins TRBV5-1 and TRBJ2-7; maybe TRBD1 (5 bases). Germline loops: CDR1 SGHRS, CDR2 YFSETQ. This CDR3 region has 15 residues. The V end lost 4 bases, the J end lost 5 bases, and 19 bases lay between the germline ends. CDR3 bases: TGCGCCAGCAGCCCGAGACGTGGACATAATGACGAGCAGTACTTC. Amino acids: CASSPRRGHNDEQYF.

This chain connects TRBV6-6 to TRBJ2-7, with 7 bases matching TRBD2. The CDR3 spans 13 residues. Germline CDR1 reads MNHNY; CDR2 reads SVGAGI (reference sequence). V dropped 0 bases and J dropped 12; count of bases not matched to a gene: 8. The CDR3 region is CASSYSISAGVYF. In DNA, the CDR3 is TGTGCCAGCAGTTACTCGATATCCGCGGGGGTGTACTTC.

The chain has TRBV5-3 and TRBJ1-1, with D possibly TRBD1 on 5 matching bases. TRBV5-3 qualifies as an ORF whose function is uncertain. V was trimmed by 4 bases and J by 3 bases, leaving 13 bases between them. The CDR3 is made up of 14 amino acids. The CDR3 DNA reads TGTGCCAGAAGCCCTCGGCCGGGGGACACTGAAGCTTTCTTT. Its protein product is CARSPRPGDTEAFF.

This chain joins TRBV4-1 and TRBJ1-3, with D perhaps matching TRBD1 (5 bases). The germline gives CDR1 MGHRA, CDR2 YSYEKL. This CDR3 contains 16 residues. Trimming took off 2 bases at V and 0 bases at J, with 11 bases between the two ends. In DNA, the CDR3 is TGCGCCAGCAGCCAAACGGGACTTCTCTCTGGAAACACCATATATTTT. Translated: CASSQTGLLSGNTIYF.

The chain links TRBV27 to TRBJ2-7, with 8 bases that match TRBD1. Looked up from germline, CDR1 is MNHEY and CDR2 is SMNVEV (reference sequence). The CDR3 is made up of 17 amino acids. With V trimmed by 5 bases and J by 0 bases, 12 bases remained unmatched. Here the CDR3 reads CASSPGTGKLLSYEQYF. The DNA for the CDR3 is TGTGCCAGCAGTCCCGGGACAGGAAAACTACTCTCCTACGAGCAGTACTTC.